The 26 T cell receptor beta chains reported below all come from one sample, sequenced in a study of early T cells in non-severe SARS-CoV-2 infection. TCRdb passed the 5' RACE reads through MiXCR, listing each CDR3 protein once. The sample shows 45,000 to 65,000 distinct CDR3 sequences, more than 10% of them seen only once. The starting material was whole blood, obtained at baseline. The receptor set was obtained from an adult who was a healthcare worker with PCR-confirmed SARS-CoV-2 infection or an uninfected control (not recorded which).

This clonotype was detected a few times. The J gene is TRBJ1-1, the V gene TRBV20-1, with 8 bases matching TRBD1. V shed 7 bases and J 4 bases; nucleotides not matched to a gene: 11. CDR3 size: 14 residues. The germline gives CDR1 DFQATT, CDR2 SNEGSKA (reference sequence). CDR3 loop: CSVCVTGVCTEAFF. The CDR3, as DNA: TGCAGTGTTTGTGTGACAGGGGTTTGCACTGAAGCTTTCTTT.

The rearrangement uses TRBV9 and TRBJ1-2; D is unclear. Deletions cut 3 bases from V and 3 bases from J, with 6 bases between. The CDR3 sequence is 12 residues long. Germline-derived CDR1 and CDR2 are SGDLS and YYNGEE. CDR3 in amino acids: CASSDRHYGYTF. As DNA, the CDR3 is TGTGCCAGCAGCGACCGACACTATGGCTACACCTTC.

The sample holds many counts of this clonotype. The CDR3: CASNQQGGNEKLFF. CDR3 sequence (DNA): TGTGCCAGCAACCAACAGGGTGGGAATGAAAAACTGTTTTTT. The chain couples TRBV12-3 or TRBV12-4 to TRBJ1-4; maybe TRBD1 (6 bases). Trimming left V 7 bases short and J 5 bases short, with 14 bases between. The CDR3 loop spans 14 amino acids.

The table lists this clonotype with a few counts. This chain joins TRBV7-8 and TRBJ2-6, with 9 bases lining up with TRBD1. The CDR3 is 16 residues long. V shed 5 bases, J shed 2 bases, and the junction held 4 bases outside the gene matches. The germline CDR1 and CDR2 sequences are SGHVS and FQNEAQ. As DNA, the CDR3 is TGTGCCAGCAGCGTAAACAGGGGGCCTGGGGCCAACGTCCTGACTTTC. Protein sequence: CASSVNRGPGANVLTF. Filled out from reference TRBV7-8 and TRBJ2-6, the complete variable domain reads GAGVSQSPRYKVAKRGQDVALRCDPISGHVSLFWYQQALGQGPEFLTYFQNEAQLDKSGLPSDRFFAERPEGSVSTLKIQRTQQEDSAVYLCASSVNRGPGANVLTFGAGSRLTVL.

This clonotype was seen a handful of times. The chain recombines TRBV3-1 with TRBJ2-7; D possibly corresponds to TRBD1 (6 bases). The CDR3 is 14 amino acids. The ends were cut back, 4 bases at V and 1 base at J, with 11 bases in the middle. Germline V gene data show CDR1 as LGHDT and CDR2 as YNNKEL (reference sequence). The CDR3 is CASSPTTGSYEQYF. Here the CDR3 DNA reads TGTGCCAGCAGCCCAACGACAGGTTCCTACGAGCAGTACTTC.

This clonotype showed up just a few times. V and J are TRBV11-2 and TRBJ1-1; D is unclear. Deletions cut 2 bases from V and 3 bases from J, with 19 bases between. Germline V gives CDR1 SGHAT, CDR2 FQNNGV. The CDR3 runs to 17 residues. The DNA for the CDR3 is TGTGCCAGCAGCTTAAGGTTGAGGGAGAAGGGCCACACTGAAGCTTTCTTT. Translating it yields CASSLRLREKGHTEAFF.

The V call is TRBV4-2, the J call TRBJ1-5, with 8 bases aligning to TRBD1. After removal of 0 bases from V and 5 bases from J, the junction contained 18 bases not matched to a gene. Germline V gives CDR1 LGHNA, CDR2 YNFKEQ. CDR3 size: 20 residues. Here the CDR3 DNA reads TGTGCCAGCAGCCAAGATATGGGGGCAGGGGGCGATTGGTCATATCAGCCCCAGCATTTT. Its protein is CASSQDMGAGGDWSYQPQHF.

There are many counts of this clonotype. The chain carries TRBV28 and TRBJ2-3; 16 bases line up with TRBD2. V was pared by 8 bases and J by 4 bases, with 9 bases of the junction left unmatched. The CDR3 loop spans 17 amino acids. Germline V gene lookup returns CDR1 MDHEN and CDR2 SYDVKM. The CDR3 region is CASSSAGLAGGPDTQYF. DNA for the CDR3: TGTGCCAGCTCTTCCGCGGGACTAGCGGGAGGGCCAGATACGCAGTATTTT. Full variable domain (outside the CDR3, taken from reference TRBV28 and TRBJ2-3): DVKVTQSSRYLVKRTGEKVFLECVQDMDHENMFWYRQDPGLGLRLIYFSYDVKMKEKGDIPEGYSVSREKKERFSLILESASTNQTSMYLCASSSAGLAGGPDTQYFGPGTRLTVL.

This clonotype was counted at least ten times. V is TRBV11-2 and J is TRBJ2-7, with D uncertain. CDR1 is SGHAT, CDR2 FQNNGV, per germline. Trimming took 3 bases from V and 5 from J, leaving 5 bases between them. The CDR3 contains 11 residues. This chain's CDR3 is CASSFGDEQYF. DNA of the CDR3: TGTGCCAGCAGCTTCGGAGACGAGCAGTACTTC.

The chain has TRBV12-3 or TRBV12-4 and TRBJ1-4; no reliable D call. Trimming left V 6 bases short and J 8 bases short, with 7 bases between. The CDR3 totals 11 residues. CDR3 protein: CASRRHEKLFF. CDR3 DNA: TGTGCCAGCAGGCGTCACGAAAAACTGTTTTTT.

The V call is TRBV3-1, the J call TRBJ2-4; unclear D gene. Trimming removed 3 bases at V and 6 bases at J, with 6 bases between. This CDR3 region has 12 residues. Germline V CDR1 and CDR2: LGHDT, YNNKEL (reference sequence). The CDR3 coding sequence is TGTGCCAGCAGCCAGCGAGTAAACATTCAGTACTTC. Translation gives CASSQRVNIQYF. Full variable domain (rest looked up from reference TRBV3-1 and TRBJ2-4): DTAVSQTPKYLVTQMGNDKSIKCEQNLGHDTMYWYKQDSKKFLKIMFSYNNKELIINETVPNRFSPKSPDKAHLNLHINSLELGDSAVYFCASSQRVNIQYFGAGTRLSVL.

The V gene is TRBV5-6, the J gene TRBJ2-7; TRBD2 might be the D (6 bases). The length of the CDR3 is 13 residues. Germline CDR1 reads SGHDT; CDR2 reads YYEEEE. V lost 1 base and J lost 4, with 9 bases in between. CDR3 in amino acids: CASSLRAGYEQYF. The CDR3 nucleotides read TGTGCCAGCAGCTTGCGAGCGGGTTACGAGCAGTACTTC.

The sample holds a few counts of this clonotype. The V call is TRBV20-1, the J call TRBJ1-1; D uncertain. V lost 4 bases, J lost 0 bases, and 9 bases lay in between. CDR3 length equals 13 residues. Germline V gene lookup returns CDR1 DFQATT and CDR2 SNEGSKA (reference sequence). The DNA for the CDR3 is TGCAGTGCTATTGGGAGGATGAACACTGAAGCTTTCTTT. This sequence encodes CSAIGRMNTEAFF.

This chain links TRBV28 with TRBJ2-7; no reliable D call. This CDR3 is built from 11 residues. Germline CDR1 reads MDHEN; CDR2 reads SYDVKM. V lost 6 bases and J lost 4, with 7 bases in between. CDR3 amino acids: CASSTFYEQYF. In DNA, the CDR3 is TGTGCCAGCAGCACTTTTTACGAGCAGTACTTC.

This clonotype turned up a few times. As DNA, the CDR3 is TGCGCCAGCAGCCAAGAAGGGGGGTTTGGCCAGCCCCAGCATTTT. It specifies CASSQEGGFGQPQHF. The chain recombines TRBV4-3 with TRBJ1-5; possible D gene TRBD1, 6 bases. The V end lost 0 bases, the J end lost 7 bases, and 13 bases lay between the germline ends. The CDR3 spans 15 residues. Germline loops: CDR1 LGHNA, CDR2 YSLEER.

This clonotype was seen more than once but under ten times. This chain connects TRBV12-3 or TRBV12-4 to TRBJ1-4, with 8 positions matching TRBD1. J lost 4 bases, V lost 5 bases, and 3 bases had no gene match. The CDR3 is 14 amino acids. In DNA form, the CDR3 reads TGTGCCAGCAGTCCAGGACAGGGTAATGAAAAACTGTTTTTT. It yields the protein CASSPGQGNEKLFF.

This clonotype showed up just a few times. In DNA form, the CDR3 reads TGTGCCAGCTCGGGAGAGGCCTACTACGAGCAGTACTTC. It is translated as CASSGEAYYEQYF. V and J are TRBV6-2 or TRBV6-3 and TRBJ2-7; weak D call: TRBD2 (6 bases). There are 13 residues in the CDR3. Germline CDR1 MNHEY, CDR2 SVGEGT. The V and J ends lost 8 bases and 3 bases respectively, with 14 bases between them.

This chain connects TRBV11-2 to TRBJ2-3; no clear D. The CDR3 is 14 amino acids. The V end lost 5 bases, the J end lost 6 bases, and 15 bases lay between the germline ends. The germline V gene has CDR1 SGHAT and CDR2 FQNNGV. CDR3 in amino acids: CASSLRTQSDTQYF. CDR3 bases: TGTGCCAGCAGCCTTAGGACGCAGTCGGATACGCAGTATTTT.

The sample holds a few counts of this clonotype. The V gene is TRBV9, the J gene TRBJ2-1; no reliable D call. Between the trimmed V and J ends, which lost 0 bases and 6 bases, there was a span of 7 bases. This CDR3 is 13 amino acids long. Germline V CDR1 and CDR2: SGDLS, YYNGEE. The CDR3 coding sequence is TGTGCCAGCAGCGTAGCTTATATCAATGAGCAGTTCTTC. This sequence encodes CASSVAYINEQFF.

V is TRBV20-1 and J is TRBJ2-3; D call uncertain. The V gene's germline CDR1 is DFQATT and CDR2 SNEGSKA (reference sequence). V was trimmed by 2 bases and J by 6 bases, leaving 21 bases between them. CDR3 length equals 16 residues. CDR3 DNA sequence: TGCAGTGCTAGATTCCCCACCCGGCTACCCGGGGATACGCAGTATTTT. The encoded protein is CSARFPTRLPGDTQYF.

This clonotype showed up many times. The CDR3, as DNA: TGTGCCAGTATCTCTAACTATGGCTACACCTTC. Encoded protein: CASISNYGYTF. The chain employs TRBV28 and TRBJ1-2; no reliable D call. The CDR3 totals 11 residues. From germline, CDR1 is MDHEN and CDR2 SYDVKM. Trimming left V 9 bases short and J 0 bases short, with 5 bases between.

The V gene is TRBV7-2, the J gene TRBJ2-2, with 15 nucleotides matching TRBD2. V was clipped by 5 bases and J by 4 bases; unmatched bases: 5. Germline V gives CDR1 SGHTA, CDR2 FQGNSA. This CDR3 has 17 residues. The CDR3 spells CASSRTSGRAITGELFF. In DNA, the CDR3 is TGTGCCAGCAGCCGGACTAGCGGGAGGGCCATCACCGGGGAGCTGTTTTTT.

The chain carries TRBV4-3 and TRBJ2-7; D not certain. Per germline, CDR1 LGHNA and CDR2 YSLEER. This CDR3 contains 14 residues. Trimming shortened V by 0 bases and J by 3 bases, and 9 bases separated the two germline ends. As DNA, the CDR3 is TGCGCCAGCAGCCAAGAGGAGTTTCGCTACGAGCAGTACTTC. It yields the protein CASSQEEFRYEQYF.

J is TRBJ2-7 and V is TRBV14, with D unresolved. Germline CDR1 and CDR2: SGHDN and FVKESK. Between the trimmed V and J ends, which lost 2 bases and 7 bases, there was a span of 9 bases. The CDR3 runs 12 residues. The CDR3 spells CASSQPPREQYF. The CDR3 DNA reads as TGTGCCAGCAGCCAACCCCCCAGGGAGCAGTACTTC.

This clonotype was detected many times. V gene TRBV7-6 combines with J gene TRBJ1-6; D is ambiguous. This CDR3 has 14 amino acids. Trimming took off 1 base at V and 10 bases at J, with 11 bases between the two ends. Germline CDR1 SGHVS, CDR2 FNYEAQ. CDR3 in amino acids: CASSLDGSGSPLHF. The CDR3 nucleotides are TGTGCCAGCAGCTTAGACGGCAGCGGGTCACCCCTCCACTTT.

The chain has TRBV6-2 or TRBV6-3 and TRBJ2-7; possible D gene TRBD2, 6 bases. Trimming cost V 5 bases and J 2 bases, with 13 bases left between them. From germline, CDR1 is MNHEY and CDR2 SVGEGT. The CDR3 consists of 14 residues. The CDR3 loop reads CASSRGLTTYEQYF. DNA of the CDR3: TGTGCCAGCAGTCGGGGACTTACCACCTACGAGCAGTACTTC.